The subject of this entry is one T cell receptor beta chain. This entry is derived from a study of cytomegalovirus exposure and HLA in healthy donors. Data came from immunoSEQ multiplex PCR; TCRdb stores just in-frame clones and leaves some out. Seen here are tens of thousands of clones, roughly 94% observed once, and the top ten hold 1.5% to 2%. This CDR3 contains 15 residues. The V end was cut by 2 bases, the J end by 5 bases, with 12 bases between. The V gene's germline CDR1 is SGHTA and CDR2 FQGNSA. The chain employs TRBV7-2 and TRBJ2-2, with D tentatively TRBD2 (5 bases). The receptor comes from a woman under 30 in good health and CMV-seropositive. The sample taken for sequencing was PBMCs. The CDR3 region has the DNA TGTGCCAGCAGCTTAAAGGTCGGAGGAACCGGGGAGCTGTTTTTT. Translating it yields CASSLKVGGTGELFF.